This T cell receptor beta chain is from a study of HIV-infected patients and healthy controls. As for the study in general: In most of the 16 patients, CD4 counts climbed slightly after three months but remained subnormal. All patients had undetectable virus after a further year of therapy, 11 of 16 by the second bleed.

Follow-up blood was drawn about 14 weeks, roughly three months, after antiretroviral therapy began. No cell fractionation was done, so the repertoire covers all unsorted peripheral blood T cells. Approximately 500 ng RNA was reverse transcribed with alpha and beta constant-region primers. Separate chain-specific third strand synthesis with multiplexing indices produced the alpha and beta libraries. TCRdb re-called the 5' RACE reads with MiXCR, one entry per CDR3 protein. The sample comprises about 8,000 distinct CDR3 sequences, roughly 6.8% of which are singletons, and 20% rests with the top ten. Study findings and constraints: HIV-infected repertoires had significantly higher mean Gini indices than controls, possibly reflecting oligoclonality.

This clonotype was seen ten or more times. What it recognizes is unknown. Because this beta chain is a stray read in a library intended to capture alpha chains, its abundance should not be given much weight. Germline-derived CDR1 and CDR2 are MDHEN and SYDVKM. V shed 4 bases and J 2 bases; nucleotides not matched to a gene: 4. The CDR3 covers 14 residues. This rearrangement joins TRBV28 to TRBJ1-1; 7 bases map to TRBD1. The starting material was blood, obtained during antiretroviral therapy. This TCR was recovered from an adult with HIV infection. The CDR3 sequence: CASSSGQINTEAFF. For the CDR3, the DNA is TGTGCCAGCAGTTCGGGACAGATAAACACTGAAGCTTTCTTT.